Listed below are T cell receptor beta chains from one sample, sequenced in a study of radiation and T cells in renal cell carcinoma. TCRdb's table, derived via immunoSEQ multiplex PCR, lists solely in-frame clones and lacks some. The sample carries 150,000 to 200,000 clones, about nine tenths recorded once. The material was blood, obtained from a patient whose treatment included radiotherapy and nephrectomy. The receptors here all came from a woman between 45 and 65 years old with renal cell carcinoma. The CDR3 runs from the conserved cysteine through the conserved F or W. D genes are given only for firm matches. The listing skips clone size in some rows; elsewhere it reads once, few, many or a size class.

d_gene: TRBD1
abundance: once
j_gene: TRBJ1-1
v_gene: TRBV19
CDR3nt: TGTGCCAGTAGCCAGGGGGGCGGCACTGAAGCTTTCTTT
CDR3aa: CASSQGGGTEAFF

d_gene: TRBD1
abundance: NA
j_gene: TRBJ1-5
v_gene: TRBV19
CDR3nt: TGTGCCAGTAGTTCGGGACAGGGAGGGGATCAGCCCCAGCATTTT
CDR3aa: CASSSGQGGDQPQHF

d_gene: NA
abundance: NA
j_gene: TRBJ2-7
v_gene: TRBV6-5
CDR3nt: TGTGCCAGCAGTTCGTGGAGTACTCCAATTGGGGCGCAGTACTTC
CDR3aa: CASSSWSTPIGAQYF

d_gene: NA
abundance: NA
j_gene: TRBJ1-5
v_gene: TRBV5-8
CDR3nt: TGTGCCAGCAGCTTGTGGAGTCAGCCCCAGCATTTT
CDR3aa: CASSLWSQPQHF

d_gene: NA
abundance: NA
j_gene: TRBJ1-4
v_gene: TRBV6-1
CDR3nt: TGTGCCAGCAGTGAATCGGGAGGGGGGTATGAAAAACTGTTTTTT
CDR3aa: CASSESGGGYEKLFF

d_gene: NA
abundance: NA
j_gene: TRBJ1-2
v_gene: TRBV7-2
CDR3nt: TGTGCCAGCAGCCTACGCCCATCAGCTAACTATGGCTACACCTTC
CDR3aa: CASSLRPSANYGYTF

d_gene: NA
abundance: NA
j_gene: TRBJ1-1
v_gene: TRBV7-2
CDR3nt: TGTGCCAGCAGCCCTTTGGGGCTCACTGAAGCTTTCTTT
CDR3aa: CASSPLGLTEAFF

d_gene: NA
abundance: NA
j_gene: TRBJ2-5
v_gene: TRBV5-6
CDR3nt: TGTGCCAGCAGTCCCAGGACCTCTCAAGAGACCCAGTACTTC
CDR3aa: CASSPRTSQETQYF

d_gene: TRBD1
abundance: NA
j_gene: TRBJ2-1
v_gene: TRBV27
CDR3nt: TGTGCCAGCCGGGACAGGGGACGGAATGAGCAGTTCTTC
CDR3aa: CASRDRGRNEQFF

d_gene: NA
abundance: NA
j_gene: TRBJ2-5
v_gene: TRBV6-4
CDR3nt: TGTGCCAGCAGTGATTATAAGGGTCGAGAGACCCAGTACTTC
CDR3aa: CASSDYKGRETQYF

d_gene: NA
abundance: NA
j_gene: TRBJ1-3
v_gene: TRBV19
CDR3nt: TGTGCCAGTTCAAACACGGGCTCTGGAAACACCATATATTTT
CDR3aa: CASSNTGSGNTIYF

d_gene: NA
abundance: NA
j_gene: TRBJ2-7
v_gene: TRBV6-1
CDR3nt: TGTGCCAGCAGTGAATTCGGGGGATCCCACTACGAGCAGTACTTC
CDR3aa: CASSEFGGSHYEQYF

d_gene: TRBD1
abundance: NA
j_gene: TRBJ2-7
v_gene: TRBV9
CDR3nt: TGTGCCAGCAGCGAGGGGACAGGGCTCTCCTACGAGCAGTACTTC
CDR3aa: CASSEGTGLSYEQYF

d_gene: TRBD1
abundance: few
j_gene: TRBJ1-6
v_gene: TRBV2
CDR3nt: TGTGCCAGCAGGGGGCAGGGGGCTAGGAATTCACCCCTCCACTTT
CDR3aa: CASRGQGARNSPLHF

d_gene: NA
abundance: NA
j_gene: TRBJ2-7
v_gene: TRBV13
CDR3nt: TGTGCCAGCAGCTCCTGGGACGGCTCCTACGAGCAGTACTTC
CDR3aa: CASSSWDGSYEQYF

d_gene: TRBD2
abundance: NA
j_gene: TRBJ2-5
v_gene: TRBV28
CDR3nt: TGTGCCAGCAGCTCCTTACTAGCGGCTCAAGAGACCCAGTACTTC
CDR3aa: CASSSLLAAQETQYF

d_gene: NA
abundance: NA
j_gene: TRBJ2-3
v_gene: TRBV5-1
CDR3nt: TGCGCCAGCAGCTTGGGCGGAGGGGCAACAGATACGCAGTATTTT
CDR3aa: CASSLGGGATDTQYF

d_gene: TRBD1
abundance: NA
j_gene: TRBJ1-6
v_gene: TRBV29-1
CDR3nt: TGCAGCGTTGGACAGGGTGTGGATTCACCCCTCCACTTT
CDR3aa: CSVGQGVDSPLHF

d_gene: TRBD1
abundance: NA
j_gene: TRBJ2-2
v_gene: TRBV2
CDR3nt: TGTGCCAGCAAACGTGGACAGGGGAACACCGGGGAGCTGTTTTTT
CDR3aa: CASKRGQGNTGELFF

d_gene: NA
abundance: NA
j_gene: TRBJ2-5
v_gene: TRBV4-3
CDR3nt: TGCGCCAGCAGCCAAGATGTTGGATACCAAGAGACCCAGTACTTC
CDR3aa: CASSQDVGYQETQYF

d_gene: NA
abundance: NA
j_gene: TRBJ1-2
v_gene: TRBV7-3
CDR3nt: TGTGCCAGCAGCTTAACCCCGGGTGGGCGGGGCCGTGGCTATGGCTACACCTTC
CDR3aa: CASSLTPGGRGRGYGYTF

d_gene: NA
abundance: NA
j_gene: TRBJ1-3
v_gene: TRBV9
CDR3nt: TGTGCCAGCAGCTTACACGTCTCTGGAAACACCATATATTTT
CDR3aa: CASSLHVSGNTIYF

d_gene: NA
abundance: NA
j_gene: TRBJ1-4
v_gene: TRBV19
CDR3nt: TGTGCCAGTAGCCGCTGGGCTGGTAATGAAAAACTGTTTTTT
CDR3aa: CASSRWAGNEKLFF

d_gene: NA
abundance: NA
j_gene: TRBJ2-3
v_gene: TRBV20-1
CDR3nt: TGCAGTGCGGTTGAAGTAGATACGCAGTATTTT
CDR3aa: CSAVEVDTQYF

d_gene: NA
abundance: NA
j_gene: TRBJ2-1
v_gene: TRBV7-9
CDR3nt: TGTGCCAGCAGCCCTTGGATGGCGGACAATGAGCAGTTCTTC
CDR3aa: CASSPWMADNEQFF

d_gene: TRBD1
abundance: NA
j_gene: TRBJ1-4
v_gene: TRBV18
CDR3nt: TGTGCCAGCTCGAGCGAGACAGGGCTCACTAATGAAAAACTGTTTTTT
CDR3aa: CASSSETGLTNEKLFF

d_gene: TRBD1
abundance: NA
j_gene: TRBJ1-2
v_gene: TRBV5-1
CDR3nt: TGCGCCAGCAGCTTGGACAGGGGAAGCTATGGCTACACCTTC
CDR3aa: CASSLDRGSYGYTF